What follows are 19 T cell receptor beta chains derived from one specimen sequenced in a study of OX40 agonist ivuxolimab in advanced cancers. Clones were sequenced by immunoSEQ multiplex PCR, and TCRdb holds only the in-frame ones, with some missing. The table lists approximately 77,000 clones, 85% to 95% of them singletons. The sample here was CD4+ or CD8+ T cells sorted from blood, taken in a trial of the OX40 agonist ivuxolimab. Receptor source: an adult with an advanced solid tumor such as melanoma, head and neck, liver or kidney cancer.

The V gene is TRBV28, the J gene TRBJ2-2; 12 nucleotides align to TRBD2. The germline V gene encodes CDR1 MDHEN and CDR2 SYDVKM. The CDR3 is 15 residues long. The trim removed 7 bases at V and 5 bases at J, leaving 5 bases unmatched. The CDR3 region has the DNA TGTGCCAGCACGCTAGCGGGGGGGCTTACCGGGGAGCTGTTTTTT. It specifies CASTLAGGLTGELFF.

CDR3 in DNA: TGTGCCAGCAGCCCTGACAGGGGTGGTTTGGACGAGCAGTACTTC. It is translated as CASSPDRGGLDEQYF. V is TRBV7-9 and J is TRBJ2-7, with 8 bases fitting TRBD1. The trim removed 5 bases at V and 5 bases at J, leaving 11 bases unmatched. Germline V gives CDR1 SEHNR, CDR2 FQNEAQ (reference sequence). This CDR3 comprises 15 residues.

J is TRBJ2-1 and V is TRBV5-1; 8 positions match TRBD1. V shed 8 bases, J shed 6 bases, and the junction held 7 bases outside the gene matches. The germline V gene encodes CDR1 SGHRS and CDR2 YFSETQ. This CDR3 comprises 13 residues. CDR3 sequence reads: CASGQGPGNEQFF. CDR3 in DNA: TGCGCCAGTGGACAGGGTCCCGGCAATGAGCAGTTCTTC. Together with reference TRBV5-1 and TRBJ2-1, the CDR3 gives the full variable domain: KAGVTQTPRYLIKTRGQQVTLSCSPISGHRSVSWYQQTPGQGLQFLFEYFSETQRNKGNFPGRFSGRQFSNSRSEMNVSTLELGDSALYLCASGQGPGNEQFFGPGTRLTVL.

The genes are TRBV9 and TRBJ2-7, with D uncertain. Per the germline V gene, CDR1 is SGDLS and CDR2 is YYNGEE. V gave up 3 bases and J gave up 2 bases, with 12 bases separating them. This CDR3 has 14 residues. CDR3: CASSAYRSTYEQYF. CDR3 bases: TGTGCCAGCAGCGCCTACCGCTCGACCTACGAGCAGTACTTC.

The chain employs TRBV19 and TRBJ2-4; 7 bases fit TRBD2. Germline CDR1 LNHDA, CDR2 SQIVND (reference sequence). The V segment lost 6 bases and the J segment 5 bases; nucleotides outside the gene matches: 10. This CDR3 contains 15 residues. The DNA of the CDR3 is TGTGCCAGTAGGCTACGGAGCGGGGTGGAAAACATTCAGTACTTC. Protein product: CASRLRSGVENIQYF.

V gene TRBV7-2 combines with J gene TRBJ2-5, with 9 bases aligning to TRBD2. CDR3 length: 15 amino acids. Germline assignment: CDR1 SGHTA and CDR2 FQGNSA. The ends lost 4 bases at V and 4 bases at J; junction bases unmatched: 7. CDR3 coding DNA: TGTGCCAGCAGCTATCAGCGGGGGGCCGGAGAGACCCAGTACTTC. Translating gives CASSYQRGAGETQYF.

The V call is TRBV28, the J call TRBJ1-2; D call uncertain. In germline, CDR1 is MDHEN, CDR2 SYDVKM. Trimming removed 1 base at V and 4 bases at J, with 10 bases between. This CDR3 region has 14 residues. As DNA, the CDR3 is TGTGCCAGCAGTTTATCTCCCGAAATCTATGGCTACACCTTC. The encoded protein is CASSLSPEIYGYTF.

The V gene is TRBV18, the J gene TRBJ2-3, with 10 bases aligning to TRBD2. V dropped 11 bases and J dropped 3; count of bases not matched to a gene: 8. CDR1 and CDR2 from the germline V gene are KGHSH and LQKENI. The length of the CDR3 is 14 residues. CDR3 bases: TGTGCCGCAGGCGGGACTAGCGAAACAGATACGCAGTATTTT. The encoded protein is CAAGGTSETDTQYF. The full variable domain, rest sourced from reference TRBV18 and TRBJ2-3, is NAGVMQNPRHLVRRRGQEARLRCSPMKGHSHVYWYRQLPEEGLKFMVYLQKENIIDESGMPKERFSAEFPKEGPSILRIQQVVRGDSAAYFCAAGGTSETDTQYFGPGTRLTVL.

The rearrangement uses TRBV2 and TRBJ2-1, with no clear D. The CDR3 is made up of 14 amino acids. CDR1 is SNHLY, CDR2 FYNNEI, per germline. Trimming pared 3 bases from V and 0 bases from J, leaving 6 bases between. The CDR3 loop reads CASSDRTSYNEQFF. CDR3 coding DNA: TGTGCCAGCAGTGATAGGACCTCCTACAATGAGCAGTTCTTC.

J is TRBJ2-7 and V is TRBV5-1, with a weak D call TRBD2 (6 bases). The CDR3 totals 15 residues. CDR1 and CDR2 from the germline V gene are SGHRS and YFSETQ. Trimming removed 0 bases at V and 3 bases at J, with 13 bases between. The DNA of the CDR3 is TGCGCCAGCAGCTTGGCCGGGACTGAGGGCTACGAGCAGTACTTC. Encoded protein: CASSLAGTEGYEQYF.

The chain is built from TRBV6-6 and TRBJ2-1, with TRBD2 matching over 8 bases. Germline trimming cut 6 bases from V and 0 bases from J; bases unmatched to any gene: 7. The length of the CDR3 is 16 residues. Germline assignment: CDR1 MNHNY and CDR2 SVGAGI (reference sequence). The CDR3 sequence: CASRGLGGVSYNEQFF. As DNA, the CDR3 is TGTGCCAGCAGGGGTCTCGGGGGGGTCTCCTACAATGAGCAGTTCTTC.

Concerning this clone: One end of the junction is discordant with germline, which a read error may explain. J is TRBJ1-2 and V is TRBV27; D is perhaps TRBD1 (6 bases). In germline, CDR1 is MNHEY, CDR2 SMNVEV (reference sequence). The CDR3 is 12 residues long. CDR3 bases: TGTGCCAGCAGTTTAGGGGGGGGCCCGTTGTCCTTC. It is translated as CASSLGGGPLSF.

This chain connects TRBV19 to TRBJ2-3; 12 bases line up with TRBD1. V was clipped by 5 bases and J by 8 bases; unmatched bases: 11. The CDR3 is 16 residues long. Germline lookup yields CDR1 LNHDA and CDR2 SQIVND (reference sequence). The CDR3 DNA reads TGTGCCAGTAGTTCCCGCCGGGACAGGGGGCGGGTTACGCAGTATTTT. This translates into CASSSRRDRGRVTQYF.

The chain links TRBV5-6 to TRBJ2-3; maybe TRBD2 (5 bases). The CDR3 loop spans 15 amino acids. Germline CDR1 is SGHDT and CDR2 is YYEEEE. The V end lost 0 bases, the J end lost 3 bases, and 11 bases lay between the germline ends. DNA of the CDR3: TGTGCCAGCAGCTTGGGAGGGCTGGGGACAGATACGCAGTATTTT. Translated: CASSLGGLGTDTQYF.

V gene TRBV19 combines with J gene TRBJ1-6, with D possibly being TRBD1 (5 bases). Germline V gene lookup returns CDR1 LNHDA and CDR2 SQIVND (reference sequence). The V gene lost 8 bases and the J gene lost 8 bases, with 16 bases spanning the gap. The CDR3 length is 14 residues. CDR3 residues: CASARGGPYSPLHF. In DNA, the CDR3 is TGTGCCAGTGCCCGCGGGGGTCCTTATTCACCCCTCCACTTT.

V usage is TRBV6-6 and J usage is TRBJ2-3; D is possibly TRBD1 (5 bases). With 0 bases removed from V and 1 base from J, the gap between germline ends came to 8 bases. The CDR3 runs to 15 residues. In germline, CDR1 is MNHNY, CDR2 SVGAGI (reference sequence). The CDR3 region has the DNA TGTGCCAGCAGTTACTCGGGGCAGGGCACAGATACGCAGTATTTT. Protein sequence: CASSYSGQGTDTQYF.

CDR3 amino acids: CASSQGQGGSYEQYF. CDR3 nucleotides: TGCGCCAGCAGCCAGGGGCAGGGAGGCTCCTACGAGCAGTACTTC. The chain uses TRBV4-1 and TRBJ2-7; D may be TRBD2 (6 bases). The CDR3 runs to 15 residues. V was cut by 3 bases and J by 0 bases, with 12 bases left in between. CDR1 and CDR2 (germline): MGHRA, YSYEKL.

V gene TRBV5-1 combines with J gene TRBJ2-2, with 9 bases that match TRBD1. V lost 2 bases, J lost 6 bases, and 5 bases stayed unmatched. Germline CDR1 reads SGHRS; CDR2 reads YFSETQ. There are 15 residues in the CDR3. The CDR3 reads CASSFPGQGAGELFF. DNA of the CDR3: TGCGCCAGCAGCTTCCCGGGACAGGGCGCCGGGGAGCTGTTTTTT.

The chain is built from TRBV5-1 and TRBJ2-2; D not resolved. CDR1 is SGHRS, CDR2 YFSETQ, per germline. The CDR3 is made up of 13 amino acids. The germline V and J ends were trimmed by 3 bases and 6 bases, with 9 bases remaining between them. CDR3 amino acids: CASSSLPAGELFF. CDR3 nucleotides: TGCGCCAGCAGCTCCCTTCCCGCCGGGGAGCTGTTTTTT.